This T cell receptor beta chain was obtained from a study of vaccination and CD4 T cells after COVID-19. This clonotype is medium-sized (0.01 to 0.1%) within its sample. Its specificity is unknown. This sample's treatment: roughly 10-day PBMC culture with coronavirus spike peptide pools or control peptides (ViraFEST assay). Pre-COVID-19 pandemic sampling (2011-2018) yielded the unexposed donor's CD4+ T cells. Using peptide pools, antigen-specific T cells were expanded in ViraFEST before TCRs were sequenced. Alongside about 9.9 IU/ml IL-2 and around 10 ug/ml peptide pools, PBMCs were cultured at some 2 million per well. Once obtained from cultured CD4+ T cells, the DNA was sequenced using the Oncomine TCR Beta short-read assay. Via MiXCR, TCRdb re-called the PCR reads, giving one row per CDR3 protein. This sample has 5,500 to 6,500 distinct CDR3 sequences, with around 25% found just once. J was trimmed by 5 bases and V by 3 bases; bases with no gene match: 7. The CDR3 loop spans 15 amino acids. Germline V lookup: CDR1 DFQATT, CDR2 SNEGSKA (reference sequence).

The sequence derives from a human donor in good health. The sequencing input was CD4+ T cells from blood, cultured in vitro. The chain employs TRBV20-1 and TRBJ2-5, with 12 bases identical to TRBD2. CDR3 sequence: CSARRLAGGRETQYF. In DNA form, the CDR3 reads TGCAGTGCTAGGAGGCTAGCGGGGGGGCGGGAGACCCAGTACTTC.